This entry concerns a single T cell receptor (beta chain). Enrolled through a virtual design, the participants were between roughly 18 and 90 years of age and came from under 25 US areas. Authors' processing steps: Estimates of nucleated cell counts were drawn from the amplification of reference gene primers. Here immunoSEQ multiplex PCR was the method, and the copy in TCRdb shows in-frame clones only, minus some. That table is the source of V, J and clone size, and D and trimming were worked out from the DNA. Of around 200,000 clones in the sample, about 87% were seen once. The data were obtained in a study of blood T cell repertoires in COVID-19. Study summary: Donors in the United States, Italy and Spain gave samples during acute or convalescent COVID-19.

The sequenced sample was PBMCs or T cells enriched from blood (not recorded which). This clonotype was obtained from a woman aged 25-40 years who had recovered from COVID-19.

For the CDR3, the DNA is TGTGCCAGCAGCTTAATCCTACAGGGTACTGGGGCCAACGTCCTGACTTTC. Protein sequence: CASSLILQGTGANVLTF. This chain joins TRBV11-3 and TRBJ2-6, with D possibly being TRBD1 (6 bases). The V gene lost 2 bases and the J gene lost 2 bases, with 13 bases spanning the gap. CDR1 and CDR2 from the germline V gene are SGHNT and YENEEA. This CDR3 has 17 residues.